This record looks at one T cell receptor beta chain sequence and its context. Its antigen is undetermined. The sample belongs to a study of blood T cells in healthy people across ages. Study in general: Template switching caught about one barcoded beta molecule for each two T cells.

Germline V lookup: CDR1 MNHNS, CDR2 SASEGT. With 4 bases removed from V and 2 bases from J, the gap between germline ends came to 13 bases. The CDR3 has 15 amino acids. Next came a second PCR, run for about 6 to 11 cycles, which used a sample-barcoded 5' primer along with a J-beta primer mix. TCRdb recomputed calls from the 5' RACE reads with MiXCR, one row per CDR3 protein. Here the sample spans approximately 900,000 distinct CDR3 sequences, around 48% being singletons. The study's findings and limits: Long-lived donors carried more naive CD4+ cells and greater diversity than aged donors.

The rearrangement uses TRBV6-1 and TRBJ2-3; possibly TRBD2 for D (5 bases). The sequence came from a man aged 30-40 years in good health. Sequencing was done on a sample of blood. The CDR3, as DNA: TGTGCCAGCAGTGCCTTGAGGGTTGACACAGATACGCAGTATTTT. Translating gives CASSALRVDTDTQYF.